This TCR beta chain was recorded in a study of CD8+CD57+ T cells in acquired aplastic anemia. Study in general: Average DNA yield from sorted CD4+ and CD8+ cells was roughly 3.1 ug. Reads per healthy sample averaged about 9.8 million (CD4+) and some 11 million (CD8+).

Study observations and caveats: Sharing between patients and controls was observed for around 27 CD8+ CDR3 sequences. Controls and patients did not differ significantly in CD8+ Simpson's diversity.

Concerning this clonotype: Its specificity is unknown.

Trimming took 2 bases from V and 3 from J, leaving 7 bases between them. The germline gives CDR1 SGHAT, CDR2 FQNNGV. This CDR3 has 13 amino acids. According to the study, genomic DNA was the template for TCR beta VDJ and CDR3 profiling. Using its own MiXCR run on the reads, TCRdb lists one record per CDR3 protein. The table includes about 110,000 distinct CDR3 sequences, approximately 48% detected once. Sequencing was done on a sample of sorted CD4+, CD8+, or CD8+CD57+ T cells (not recorded which) from PBMCs. V is TRBV11-2 and J is TRBJ1-2; D is undetermined. This sequence was found in a human donor in good health, serving as a control. The CDR3: CASSLTLDYGYTF. CDR3 DNA sequence: TGTGCCAGCAGCTTAACCCTGGACTATGGCTACACCTTC.